This T cell receptor (beta chain) was obtained from a study of cytotoxic CD8 clonotypes in ibrutinib-treated CLL. Study-level findings and limits: Different sampling times were used for sustained-remission and progressing patients.

Data came from immunoSEQ multiplex PCR; TCRdb stores just in-frame clones and leaves some out. This table has about 27,000 clones, about 70% appearing once. This clone was seen once. Its specificity is not known. This clonotype originated in a human donor with chronic lymphocytic leukemia. The sequences come from PBMCs, collected after 24 months of ibrutinib treatment.

The CDR3 DNA follows: TGTGCCAGCAGCCAAGAGGGACTAGCGGGTGCATCCTACAATGAGCAGTTCTTC. Protein: CASSQEGLAGASYNEQFF. This rearrangement joins TRBV4-2 to TRBJ2-1; 12 bases line up with TRBD2. V lost 0 bases, J lost 1 base, and 4 bases stayed unmatched. This CDR3 region has 18 residues. Per germline, CDR1 LGHNA and CDR2 YNFKEQ.